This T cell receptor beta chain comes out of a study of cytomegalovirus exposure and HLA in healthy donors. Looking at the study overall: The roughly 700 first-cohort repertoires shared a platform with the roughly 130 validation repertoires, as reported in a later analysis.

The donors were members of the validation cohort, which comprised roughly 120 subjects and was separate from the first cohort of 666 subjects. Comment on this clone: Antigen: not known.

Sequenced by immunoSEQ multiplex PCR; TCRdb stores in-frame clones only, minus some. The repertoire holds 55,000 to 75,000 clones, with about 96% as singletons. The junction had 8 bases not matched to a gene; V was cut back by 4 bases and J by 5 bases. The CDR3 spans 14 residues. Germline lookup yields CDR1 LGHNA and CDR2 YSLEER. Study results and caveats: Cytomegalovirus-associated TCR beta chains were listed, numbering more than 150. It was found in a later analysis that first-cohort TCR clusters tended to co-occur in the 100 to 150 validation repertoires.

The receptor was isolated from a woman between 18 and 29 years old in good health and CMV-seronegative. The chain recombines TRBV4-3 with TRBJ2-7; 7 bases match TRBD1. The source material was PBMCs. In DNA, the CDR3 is TGCGCCAGCAGCCGCTACCGGGACAGTGACGAGCAGTACTTC. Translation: CASSRYRDSDEQYF.